This T cell receptor beta chain was captured by sequencing in a study of T cell changes during pregnancy in multiple sclerosis. The protocol was immunoSEQ multiplex PCR, while the TCRdb copy is restricted to in-frame clones and leaves out a portion. The table has around 56,000 clones, about 91% seen once. The CDR3 contains 15 residues. The V gene lost 4 bases and the J gene lost 4 bases, with 17 bases spanning the gap. CDR1 is MNHNS and CDR2 is SASEGT in the germline V gene. The starting material was peripheral blood, obtained after pregnancy. This TCR came from a female donor with multiple sclerosis, enrolled in a pregnancy study. J is TRBJ2-7 and V is TRBV6-1; maybe TRBD2 (5 bases). CDR3: CASSGDFGNLYEQYF. The CDR3 bases are TGTGCCAGCAGTGGAGATTTCGGGAATCTTTACGAGCAGTACTTC.